This T cell receptor beta chain originates from a study of breast tumors, draining lymph nodes, adjacent tissues. The study's findings and limits: The data were judged consistent with most tumor T cells coming from lymph node and expanding in tumor. Luminal-like breast cancer showed significantly higher tumor–nontumor repertoire similarity than basal-like. Compared with lymph nodes, tumors were less diverse; compared with nontumor tissue, more. Data only fit, rather than demonstrated, lymph node origin of most tumor T cells.

TCRdb reprocessed the multiplex PCR reads via MiXCR and lists one record per CDR3 protein. This sample has some 140,000 distinct CDR3 sequences, with less than 25% found just once. Samples came from axillary lymph nodes draining the breast cancer. Trimming took 5 bases from V and 0 from J, leaving 11 bases between them. CDR1 and CDR2 from the germline V gene are MGHRA and YSYEKL. The CDR3 length is 15 residues. This clonotype showed up many times. Antigen specificity is unknown. This chain links TRBV4-1 with TRBJ1-3; D is ambiguous. Sample: axillary lymph node tissue. This clonotype was sampled from a female donor with breast cancer. Some clones in this sample may be carry-over from other donors' samples. The DNA of the CDR3 is TGCGCCAGCAGCTTCACAGTACTCTCTGGAAACACCATATATTTT. It specifies CASSFTVLSGNTIYF.